This entry lists 29 T cell receptor beta chains sequenced from one sample in a study of blood T cells in healthy people across ages. Then a second PCR, running roughly 6 to 11 cycles, was carried out with a sample-barcoded 5' primer and a J-beta primer mix. TCRdb re-called the 5' RACE reads through MiXCR, storing one row per CDR3 protein. The repertoire has about 620,000 distinct CDR3 sequences, around 52% of them found once; the top ten carry about 13%. Sequencing was done on a sample of blood. These receptors all come from a woman of 80 years or more in good health.

This clonotype was recorded at least ten times. The V gene is TRBV10-2, the J gene TRBJ2-7; tentatively, D is TRBD1 (6 bases). The ends were cut back, 7 bases at V and 8 bases at J, with 12 bases in the middle. The CDR3 runs to 11 residues. Germline lookup yields CDR1 WSHSY and CDR2 SAAADI. CDR3 residues: CASKAGEKQYF. The CDR3 nucleotides are TGCGCCAGCAAAGCAGGGGAAAAGCAGTACTTC.

The chain links TRBV20-1 to TRBJ2-6; no firm D call. V was shortened by 5 bases and J by 6 bases, with 17 bases between the two germline ends. There are 15 residues in the CDR3. Germline V gene sequence: CDR1 DFQATT, CDR2 SNEGSKA (reference sequence). CDR3 region: CSARQSEEKANVLTF. In DNA, the CDR3 is TGCAGTGCTCGTCAGTCGGAAGAGAAGGCCAACGTCCTGACTTTC.

Comments on this clonotype: It may be a read error: a sequence one base away is much more abundant. The chain links TRBV2 to TRBJ2-5; 7 bases are shared with TRBD1. Per the germline V gene, CDR1 is SNHLY and CDR2 is FYNNEI. This CDR3 has 13 amino acids. V lost 3 bases, J lost 3 bases, and 1 base stayed unmatched. The CDR3 coding sequence is TGTGCCAGCAGTGATACAGGGGAAGAGACCCAGTACTTC. Protein sequence: CASSDTGEETQYF.

Note on this clonotype: With a much larger clone just one base away, this may be a read error. J is TRBJ2-3 and V is TRBV12-3 or TRBV12-4; D gene uncertain. There are 14 residues in the CDR3. Written as DNA, the CDR3 is TGTGCCGGCAGTTTAGGTGTCCGCACAGATACGCAGTATTTT. It yields the protein CAGSLGVRTDTQYF.

The table lists this clonotype with a few counts. V gene TRBV28 combines with J gene TRBJ2-2; no clear D gene. The CDR3 contains 15 residues. Trimming cost V 7 bases and J 1 base, with 13 bases left between them. CDR1 and CDR2 from the germline V gene are MDHEN and SYDVKM. This chain's CDR3 is CASIGLRRNTGELFF. DNA of the CDR3: TGTGCCAGCATCGGCTTACGGCGGAACACCGGGGAGCTGTTTTTT.

V and J are TRBV7-9 and TRBJ2-5; D might be TRBD1 (6 bases). Trimming left V 2 bases short and J 2 bases short, with 9 bases between. The CDR3 has 14 amino acids. The germline CDR1 and CDR2 sequences are SEHNR and FQNEAQ (reference sequence). CDR3 residues: CASSLRTVQETQYF. CDR3 nucleotide sequence: TGTGCCAGCAGCTTACGGACAGTTCAAGAGACCCAGTACTTC.

This clonotype showed up many times. The chain combines TRBV14 with TRBJ2-1, with a tentative D call TRBD2 (5 bases). Germline V gene lookup returns CDR1 SGHDN and CDR2 FVKESK. The CDR3 has 15 residues. V lost 1 base and J 6 bases, leaving 13 bases between the germline ends. The CDR3 region has the DNA TGTGCCAGCAGCCAAGTGTCGGGGTTACGCAATGAGCAGTTCTTC. Residues: CASSQVSGLRNEQFF.

This chain connects TRBV5-1 to TRBJ2-6; 7 bases match TRBD2. The CDR3 sequence is 15 residues long. CDR1 and CDR2 from the germline V gene are SGHRS and YFSETQ. V lost 6 bases to trimming and J lost 2 bases; unmatched junction nucleotides: 5. The CDR3 spells CASTGGTTGANVLTF. Written as DNA, the CDR3 is TGCGCCAGCACGGGGGGTACCACTGGGGCCAACGTCCTGACTTTC.

This clonotype was picked up many times. The chain uses TRBV28 and TRBJ2-3, with 7 positions matching TRBD2. Germline V gene lookup returns CDR1 MDHEN and CDR2 SYDVKM. This CDR3 has 14 residues. V lost 7 bases and J lost 1; bases outside the gene matches: 5. The CDR3: CASKTSWGTDTQYF. The CDR3 nucleotides read TGTGCCAGCAAGACTAGCTGGGGCACAGATACGCAGTATTTT.

This clonotype was detected many times. This rearrangement joins TRBV2 to TRBJ2-7; the D call may be TRBD1 or TRBD2 (5 bases each). The CDR3 totals 14 residues. Per germline, CDR1 SNHLY and CDR2 FYNNEI. V was clipped by 4 bases and J by 0 bases, with 10 bases between them. The CDR3 DNA sequence: TGTGCCAGCAGTGTTGGGACCCACTCCTACGAGCAGTACTTC. This sequence encodes CASSVGTHSYEQYF.

This clonotype was seen at least ten times. The chain combines TRBV20-1 with TRBJ2-7; 8 bases are a match to TRBD1. CDR1 is DFQATT, CDR2 SNEGSKA, per germline (reference sequence). This CDR3 has 11 amino acids. V shed 3 bases and J 6 bases; nucleotides not matched to a gene: 1. The CDR3 DNA reads as TGCAGTGCTAGTGACAGGGGCGAGCAGTACTTC. Residues: CSASDRGEQYF.

This clonotype was observed a handful of times. A read error may explain this, as a much larger clone is one base away. The V and J genes are TRBV13 and TRBJ1-6, with unresolved D. Germline-derived CDR1 and CDR2 are PRHDT and FYEKMQ (reference sequence). The CDR3 runs to 15 residues. The CDR3 reads CASSLRYGVDSPPHF. The CDR3 bases are TGTGCCAGCAGCCTTAGGTACGGGGTTGATTCACCCCCCCACTTT.

In this sample, this clonotype turned up a few times. One junction end disagrees with the germline gene, perhaps due to a read error. This chain links TRBV20-1 with TRBJ1-1, with D possibly being TRBD1 (5 bases). Germline values: CDR1 DFQATT, CDR2 SNEGSKA (reference sequence). The CDR3 loop spans 15 amino acids. The CDR3 here is CSARDQSAGNPEAFF. DNA for the CDR3: TGCAGTGCTAGAGATCAGAGCGCAGGGAACCCTGAAGCTTTCTTT.

The chain recombines TRBV11-2 with TRBJ2-5; no clear D gene. The J call may be mistaken, given a closer DNA end match to TRBJ2-7. Germline V gene sequence: CDR1 SGHAT, CDR2 FQNNGV. The CDR3 is 12 amino acids. CDR3 residues: CASRRSLSEQYF. CDR3 sequence (DNA): TGTGCCAGCAGGCGGTCCTTAAGCGAGCAGTACTTC.

This clonotype was found many times. The CDR3: CSVGVAGDTQETQYF. In nucleotides, the CDR3 is TGCAGCGTTGGTGTAGCGGGAGACACCCAAGAGACCCAGTACTTC. The V gene is TRBV29-1, the J gene TRBJ2-5, with 9 bases aligning to TRBD2. The V gene end was trimmed by 4 bases and the J gene end by 1 base; junction bases not matched to a gene: 7. There are 15 residues in the CDR3. Germline values: CDR1 SQVTM, CDR2 ANQGSEA.

Comments on this clonotype: Being one base from a much bigger clone, this may be a read error. The rearrangement uses TRBV5-1 and TRBJ2-7; 11 bases are a match to TRBD2. V shed 4 bases and J 7 bases; nucleotides not matched to a gene: 10. The CDR3 loop spans 15 amino acids. Germline values: CDR1 SGHRS, CDR2 YFSETQ. In nucleotides, the CDR3 is TGCGCCAGCAGCCCTAGCGGGGGGCAGTACAATGAGCAGTACTTC. This sequence encodes CASSPSGGQYNEQYF.

The chain couples TRBV29-1 to TRBJ2-5; D possibly corresponds to TRBD2 (5 bases). The CDR3 extends over 14 amino acids. CDR1 and CDR2 from the germline V gene are SQVTM and ANQGSEA. V lost 6 bases and J 2 bases, leaving 16 bases between the germline ends. CDR3 in DNA: TGCAGCGTCGGAGGCAGAAAAAATCAAGAGACCCAGTACTTC. Encoded protein: CSVGGRKNQETQYF.

This clonotype appeared a few times. The V gene is TRBV7-8, the J gene TRBJ2-7; D is perhaps TRBD2 (5 bases). This CDR3 region has 15 residues. Germline V lookup: CDR1 SGHVS, CDR2 FQNEAQ. The V and J ends lost 4 bases and 4 bases respectively, with 17 bases between them. CDR3 nucleotides: TGTGCCAGCAGCTCTCCGACTGGCGGGCTATACGAGCAGTACTTC. Its translation: CASSSPTGGLYEQYF.

This chain connects TRBV5-1 to TRBJ1-3; no clear D gene. Per germline, CDR1 SGHRS and CDR2 YFSETQ. The CDR3 has 13 residues. Between the trimmed V and J ends, which lost 7 bases and 1 base, there was a span of 9 bases. This CDR3 reads CASAVGSGNTIYF. DNA for the CDR3: TGCGCCAGCGCCGTGGGATCTGGAAACACCATATATTTT.

This clonotype was detected once. CDR3 loop: CASEGGPSTDTQYF. The CDR3 DNA is TGCGCCAGCGAAGGGGGGCCGAGCACAGATACGCAGTATTTT. The rearrangement uses TRBV5-1 and TRBJ2-3; either TRBD1 or TRBD2 may supply D (6 bases each). Germline CDR1 and CDR2: SGHRS and YFSETQ. The CDR3 spans 14 residues. The V end was cut by 7 bases, the J end by 0 bases, with 12 bases between.

This clonotype was found a few times. The chain carries TRBV2 and TRBJ1-6, with D maybe TRBD1 (6 bases). The CDR3 runs to 15 residues. Germline lookup yields CDR1 SNHLY and CDR2 FYNNEI. Trimming took off 7 bases at V and 0 bases at J, with 10 bases between the two ends. CDR3 coding DNA: TGTGCCAGCACCGGGACAAACTCCTATAATTCACCCCTCCACTTT. Translated: CASTGTNSYNSPLHF.

The chain recombines TRBV7-3 with TRBJ2-4; 9 bases match TRBD1. Near its end, the DNA agrees better with TRBJ2-7, so the J call may be wrong. Germline V gene lookup returns CDR1 SGHTA and CDR2 FQGTGA. This CDR3 is built from 15 residues. For the CDR3, the DNA is TGTGCCAGCAGCTCTATTCGGACAGGGGTGGACGAGCAGTACTTC. Residues: CASSSIRTGVDEQYF.

Only one count was recorded for this clonotype. The rearrangement links TRBV20-1 to TRBJ2-3; 7 nucleotides line up with TRBD1. Per the germline V gene, CDR1 is DFQATT and CDR2 is SNEGSKA (reference sequence). The CDR3 sequence is 15 residues long. The ends lost 0 bases at V and 3 bases at J; junction bases unmatched: 6. This CDR3 is CSARDYQQGTDTQYF. The CDR3 bases are TGCAGTGCTAGAGATTACCAACAGGGGACAGATACGCAGTATTTT.

This clonotype was observed a few times. A read error is possible here, since a much larger clone lies one base away. The CDR3 ends on some other residue instead of the conserved phenylalanine or tryptophan, so this is likely a read error. The chain is built from TRBV15 and TRBJ2-4; possibly TRBD1 for D (6 bases). CDR3 size: 17 residues. Trimming stripped 5 bases from V and 0 bases from J, with 17 bases between. The germline V gene has CDR1 LNHNV and CDR2 YYDKDF (reference sequence). The CDR3 loop reads CATSPTGQPGAKNIQYL. The CDR3 DNA reads as TGTGCCACCAGCCCCACAGGGCAACCAGGAGCCAAAAACATTCAGTACTTA.

The chain employs TRBV3-1 and TRBJ1-2; weak D call: TRBD1 (5 bases). Germline V gene data show CDR1 as LGHDT and CDR2 as YNNKEL (reference sequence). V was pared by 4 bases and J by 8 bases, with 17 bases between. CDR3 length: 14 residues. This CDR3 is CASSLSSTVRGYTF. In DNA form, the CDR3 reads TGTGCCAGCAGCCTATCCTCGACAGTTCGAGGCTACACCTTC.

The table lists this clonotype with many counts. The chain uses TRBV5-1 and TRBJ2-1, with 8 bases fitting TRBD1. The J segment lost 4 bases and the V segment lost 7 bases, leaving 4 bases of the junction unmatched. CDR3 length equals 13 residues. Germline-derived CDR1 and CDR2 are SGHRS and YFSETQ. The CDR3 loop reads CASHRDRYNEQFF. DNA for the CDR3: TGCGCCAGCCACCGGGACAGGTACAATGAGCAGTTCTTC.

J is TRBJ2-7 and V is TRBV7-9; TRBD1 matches at 7 bases. The CDR3 totals 14 residues. Trimming at V came to 5 bases and at J to 2 bases, leaving 6 bases not matched to a gene. Looked up from germline, CDR1 is SEHNR and CDR2 is FQNEAQ (reference sequence). The CDR3 loop is CASSLQGRPYEQYF. The CDR3 nucleotides are TGTGCCAGCAGCCTACAGGGGCGGCCCTACGAGCAGTACTTC.

V is TRBV25-1 and J is TRBJ2-7, with 9 bases that match TRBD1. The CDR3 consists of 14 residues. J gave up 5 bases and V 5 bases, and 7 bases lay outside the gene matches. CDR1 and CDR2 (germline): MGHDK, SYGVNS. In nucleotides, the CDR3 is TGTGCCAGCAGTTTGCCACAGGGGGCCCACGAGCAGTACTTC. Translating it yields CASSLPQGAHEQYF.

V and J are TRBV27 and TRBJ2-7; tentative D call: TRBD2 (5 bases). The V and J ends lost 5 bases and 1 base respectively, with 9 bases between them. Germline V gene lookup returns CDR1 MNHEY and CDR2 SMNVEV (reference sequence). The length of the CDR3 is 13 residues. DNA of the CDR3: TGTGCCAGCAGTGTGAGGGTATCCTACGAGCAGTACTTC. Amino acids: CASSVRVSYEQYF.